This TCR beta chain was found in a study of cytomegalovirus exposure and HLA in healthy donors. Using immunoSEQ multiplex PCR, the repertoire was profiled, and TCRdb retains in-frame clones only, with some absent. The sample gives more than 85,000 clones, 70% to 90% of which show up once; about 4% is in the top ten. CDR1 is MNHGY, CDR2 SAAAGT, per germline. The CDR3 loop spans 15 amino acids. V was shortened by 0 bases and J by 8 bases, with 16 bases between the two germline ends. This clone was observed once. The antigen remains unidentified. Study-wide results and limits: Reportedly, cytomegalovirus status was diagnosed with high sensitivity and specificity. The finding came from a later analysis; first-cohort TCR clusters tended to co-occur in the roughly 120 validation repertoires.

The V gene is TRBV6-8, the J gene TRBJ1-2, with unresolved D. Sequences were obtained from PBMCs. The receptor comes from a woman aged 18-29 years in good health and CMV-seropositive. CDR3 protein: CASSYSIGTARGYTF. CDR3 DNA: TGTGCCAGCAGTTACTCGATCGGTACCGCCAGGGGCTACACCTTC.